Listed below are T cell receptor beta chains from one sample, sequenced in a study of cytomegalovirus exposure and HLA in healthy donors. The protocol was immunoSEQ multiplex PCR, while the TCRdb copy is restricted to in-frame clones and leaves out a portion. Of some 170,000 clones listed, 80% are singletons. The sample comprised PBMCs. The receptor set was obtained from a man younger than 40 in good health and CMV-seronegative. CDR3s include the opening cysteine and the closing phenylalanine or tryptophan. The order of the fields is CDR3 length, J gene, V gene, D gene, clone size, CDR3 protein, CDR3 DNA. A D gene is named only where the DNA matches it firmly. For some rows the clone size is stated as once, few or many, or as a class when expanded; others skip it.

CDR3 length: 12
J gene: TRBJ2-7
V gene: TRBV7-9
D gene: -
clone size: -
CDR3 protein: CASSSGTLEQYF
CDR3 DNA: TGTGCCAGCAGCTCCGGGACATTGGAGCAGTACTTC

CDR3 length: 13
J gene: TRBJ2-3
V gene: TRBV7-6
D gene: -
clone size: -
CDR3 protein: CASSPSSTDTQYF
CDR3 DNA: TGTGCCAGCAGTCCTAGTAGCACAGATACGCAGTATTTT

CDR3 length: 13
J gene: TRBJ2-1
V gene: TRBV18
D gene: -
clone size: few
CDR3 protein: CASSPGTNNEQFF
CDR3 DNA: TGTGCCAGCTCACCGGGGACAAACAATGAGCAGTTCTTC

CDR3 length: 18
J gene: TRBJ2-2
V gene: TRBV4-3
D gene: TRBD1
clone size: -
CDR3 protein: CASSQYRGHSVEPGELFF
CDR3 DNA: TGCGCCAGCAGCCAGTACAGGGGGCACTCTGTAGAACCCGGGGAGCTGTTTTTT

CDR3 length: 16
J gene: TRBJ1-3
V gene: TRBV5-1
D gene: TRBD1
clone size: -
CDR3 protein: CASSGELTGTGNTIYF
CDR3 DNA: TGCGCCAGCAGCGGGGAATTGACAGGGACCGGTAACACCATATATTTT

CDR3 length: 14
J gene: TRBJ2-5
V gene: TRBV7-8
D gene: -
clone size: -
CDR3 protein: CATEAQGTQETQYF
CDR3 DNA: TGTGCCACCGAGGCACAGGGTACGCAAGAGACCCAGTACTTC

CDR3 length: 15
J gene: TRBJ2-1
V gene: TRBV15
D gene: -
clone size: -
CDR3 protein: CATMRSGSRYNEQFF
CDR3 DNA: TGTGCCACCATGCGGTCAGGGTCGAGGTACAATGAGCAGTTCTTC

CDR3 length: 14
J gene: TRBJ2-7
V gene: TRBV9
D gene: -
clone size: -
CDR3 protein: CASSVAQTSYEQYF
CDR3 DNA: TGTGCCAGCAGCGTGGCACAGACCTCCTACGAGCAGTACTTC

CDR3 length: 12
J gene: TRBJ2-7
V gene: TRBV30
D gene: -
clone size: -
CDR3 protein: CAWTLSSYEQYF
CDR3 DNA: TGTGCCTGGACCCTTAGCTCCTACGAGCAGTACTTC

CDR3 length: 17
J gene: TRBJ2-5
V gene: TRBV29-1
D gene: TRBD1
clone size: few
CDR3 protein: CSVVPPDRGKPQETQYF
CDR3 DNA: TGCAGCGTTGTACCACCGGACAGGGGCAAGCCACAAGAGACCCAGTACTTC

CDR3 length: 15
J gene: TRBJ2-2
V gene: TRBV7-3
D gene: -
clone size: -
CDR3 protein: CASSHEGGTTGELFF
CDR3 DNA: TGTGCCAGCAGCCACGAGGGGGGGACCACCGGGGAGCTGTTTTTT

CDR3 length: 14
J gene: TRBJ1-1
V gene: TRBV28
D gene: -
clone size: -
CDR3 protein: CASRWALRNTEAFF
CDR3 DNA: TGTGCCAGCAGGTGGGCCCTACGGAACACTGAAGCTTTCTTT

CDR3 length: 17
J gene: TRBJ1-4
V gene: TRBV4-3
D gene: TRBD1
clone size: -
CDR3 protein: CASSTRTPGQGNEKLFF
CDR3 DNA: TGCGCCAGCAGCACCCGCACACCGGGACAGGGGAATGAAAAACTGTTTTTT

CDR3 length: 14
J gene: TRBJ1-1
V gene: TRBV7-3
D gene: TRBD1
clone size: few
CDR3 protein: CASSHQGGRGEAFF
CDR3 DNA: TGTGCCAGCAGCCATCAGGGGGGTAGAGGTGAAGCTTTCTTT

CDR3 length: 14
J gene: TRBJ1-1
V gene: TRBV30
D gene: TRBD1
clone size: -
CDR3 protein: CAWSETGSDTEAFF
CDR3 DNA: TGTGCCTGGAGTGAGACAGGGTCCGACACTGAAGCTTTCTTT

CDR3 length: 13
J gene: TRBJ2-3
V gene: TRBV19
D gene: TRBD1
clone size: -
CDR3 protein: CASTTGTADTQYF
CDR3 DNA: TGTGCCAGTACTACCGGGACAGCAGATACGCAGTATTTT

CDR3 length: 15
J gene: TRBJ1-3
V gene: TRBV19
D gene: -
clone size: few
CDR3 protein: CASSPYPGSGNTIYF
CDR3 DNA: TGTGCCAGTAGTCCCTACCCAGGGTCTGGAAACACCATATATTTT

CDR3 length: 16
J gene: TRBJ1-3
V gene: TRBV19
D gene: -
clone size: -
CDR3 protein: CASWDSGVNSGNTIYF
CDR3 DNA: TGTGCCAGTTGGGACTCGGGGGTTAACTCTGGAAACACCATATATTTT

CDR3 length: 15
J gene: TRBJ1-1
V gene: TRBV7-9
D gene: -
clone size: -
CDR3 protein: CASSFLSEGFTEAFF
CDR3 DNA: TGTGCCAGCAGCTTCTTAAGCGAGGGTTTCACTGAAGCTTTCTTT

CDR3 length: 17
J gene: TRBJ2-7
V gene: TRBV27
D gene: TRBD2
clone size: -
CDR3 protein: CASSLSLAGGLSYEQYF
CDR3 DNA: TGTGCCAGCAGTTTATCGCTAGCGGGGGGCCTCTCCTACGAGCAGTACTTC

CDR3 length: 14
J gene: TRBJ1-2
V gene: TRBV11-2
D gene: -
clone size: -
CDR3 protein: CASSLGGGPYGYTF
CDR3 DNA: TGTGCCAGCAGCTTAGGCGGCGGGCCCTATGGCTACACCTTC

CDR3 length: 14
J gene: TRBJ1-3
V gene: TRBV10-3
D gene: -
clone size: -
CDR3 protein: CAISEAGSGNTIYF
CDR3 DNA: TGTGCCATCAGTGAAGCAGGGTCTGGAAACACCATATATTTT

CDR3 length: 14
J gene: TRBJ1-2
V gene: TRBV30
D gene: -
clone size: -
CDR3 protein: CAWSYAGGGYGYTF
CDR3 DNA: TGTGCCTGGAGTTATGCGGGGGGAGGCTATGGCTACACCTTC

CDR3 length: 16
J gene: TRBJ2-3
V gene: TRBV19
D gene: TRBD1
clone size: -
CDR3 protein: CASEVTGGEVADTQYF
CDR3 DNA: TGTGCCAGTGAGGTGACAGGGGGCGAAGTTGCAGATACGCAGTATTTT

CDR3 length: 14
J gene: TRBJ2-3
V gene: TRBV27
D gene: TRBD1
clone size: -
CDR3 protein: CASSLGQVGDTQYF
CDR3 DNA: TGTGCCAGCAGTTTGGGACAGGTAGGAGATACGCAGTATTTT

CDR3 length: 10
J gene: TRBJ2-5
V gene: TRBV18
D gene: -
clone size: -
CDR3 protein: CASSGETQYF
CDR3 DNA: TGTGCCAGCTCCGGTGAGACCCAGTACTTC

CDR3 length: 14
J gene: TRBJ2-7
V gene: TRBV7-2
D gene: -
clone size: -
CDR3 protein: CASSSGVVTYEQYF
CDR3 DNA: TGTGCCAGCAGCTCAGGGGTGGTAACGTACGAGCAGTACTTC

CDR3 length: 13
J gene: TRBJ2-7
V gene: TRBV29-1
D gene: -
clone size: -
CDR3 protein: CSVEEQGLYEQYF
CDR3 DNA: TGCAGCGTTGAAGAACAGGGCCTTTACGAGCAGTACTTC

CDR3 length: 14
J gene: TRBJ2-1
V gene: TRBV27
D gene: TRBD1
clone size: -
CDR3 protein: CASTLDRNINEQFF
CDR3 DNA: TGTGCCAGCACCCTGGACAGGAATATCAATGAGCAGTTCTTC

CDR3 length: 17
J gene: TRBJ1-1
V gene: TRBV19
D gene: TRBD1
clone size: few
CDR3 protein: CASSTGGTGGVSTEAFF
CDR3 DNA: TGTGCCAGTAGTACGGGCGGGACAGGGGGCGTAAGCACTGAAGCTTTCTTT

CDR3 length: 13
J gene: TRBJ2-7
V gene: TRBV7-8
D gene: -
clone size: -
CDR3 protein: CASSLSRGFEQYF
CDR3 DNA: TGTGCCAGCAGCTTGTCTAGGGGGTTCGAGCAGTACTTC

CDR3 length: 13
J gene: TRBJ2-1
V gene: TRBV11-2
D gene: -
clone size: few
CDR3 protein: CASSSRGGGEQFF
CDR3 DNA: TGTGCCAGCAGCTCTAGGGGAGGGGGAGAGCAGTTCTTC

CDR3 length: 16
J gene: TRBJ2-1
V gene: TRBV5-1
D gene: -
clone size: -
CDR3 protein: CASSWGEESSYNEQFF
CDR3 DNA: TGCGCCAGCAGCTGGGGGGAGGAAAGCTCCTACAATGAGCAGTTCTTC

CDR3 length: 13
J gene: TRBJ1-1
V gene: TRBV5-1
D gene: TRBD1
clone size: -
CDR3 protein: CASSSTGDTEAFF
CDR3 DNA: TGCGCCAGCAGCTCGACAGGGGACACTGAAGCTTTTTTT

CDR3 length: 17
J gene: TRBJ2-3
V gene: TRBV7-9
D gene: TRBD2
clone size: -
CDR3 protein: CASSLAGTSGKTDTQYF
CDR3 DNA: TGTGCCAGCAGCTTAGCGGGGACTAGCGGGAAAACAGATACGCAGTATTTT

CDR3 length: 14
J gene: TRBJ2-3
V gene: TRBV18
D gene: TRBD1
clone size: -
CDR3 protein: CASSPGQGAYTQYF
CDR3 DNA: TGTGCCAGCTCCCCGGGACAGGGGGCATATACGCAGTATTTT

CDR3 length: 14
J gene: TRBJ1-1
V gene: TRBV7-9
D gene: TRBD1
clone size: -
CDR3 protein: CASSLTGGDTEAFF
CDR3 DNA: TGTGCCAGCAGCCTGACAGGGGGGGACACTGAAGCTTTCTTT

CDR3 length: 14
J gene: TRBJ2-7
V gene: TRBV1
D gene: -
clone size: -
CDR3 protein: CTSSEGTGSYEQYF
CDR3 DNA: TGCACCAGCAGCGAGGGGACAGGATCCTACGAGCAGTACTTC

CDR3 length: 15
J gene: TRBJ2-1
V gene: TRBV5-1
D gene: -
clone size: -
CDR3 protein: CASSLGASFVNEQFF
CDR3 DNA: TGCGCCAGCAGCTTGGGCGCTAGCTTCGTCAATGAGCAGTTCTTC

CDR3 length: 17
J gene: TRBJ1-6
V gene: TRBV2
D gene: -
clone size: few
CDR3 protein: CASSDPAGSSYNSPLHF
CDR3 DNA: TGTGCCAGCAGTGACCCCGCAGGCAGCTCCTATAATTCACCCCTCCACTTT

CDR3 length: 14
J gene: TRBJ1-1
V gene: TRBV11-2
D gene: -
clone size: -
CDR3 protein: CASSLGPSDTEAFF
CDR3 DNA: TGTGCCAGCAGCTTAGGGCCGAGCGACACTGAAGCTTTCTTT

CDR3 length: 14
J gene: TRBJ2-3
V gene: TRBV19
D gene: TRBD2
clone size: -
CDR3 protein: CASSRVAGDNTQYF
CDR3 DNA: TGTGCCAGTAGTCGGGTAGCGGGGGACAATACGCAGTATTTT

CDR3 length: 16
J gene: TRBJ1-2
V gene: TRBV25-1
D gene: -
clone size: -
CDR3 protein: CASSPTIVNRNYGYTF
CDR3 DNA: TGTGCCAGCAGTCCCACTATAGTTAACCGAAACTATGGCTACACCTTC

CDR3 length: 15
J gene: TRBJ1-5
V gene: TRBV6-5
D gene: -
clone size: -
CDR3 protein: CASSYREGGNQPQHF
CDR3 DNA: TGTGCCAGCAGTTACAGAGAGGGCGGCAATCAGCCCCAGCATTTT

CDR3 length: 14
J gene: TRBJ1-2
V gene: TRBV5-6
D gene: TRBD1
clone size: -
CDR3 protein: CASGGDRGNYGYTF
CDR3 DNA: TGTGCCAGCGGAGGGGACAGGGGTAACTATGGCTACACCTTC